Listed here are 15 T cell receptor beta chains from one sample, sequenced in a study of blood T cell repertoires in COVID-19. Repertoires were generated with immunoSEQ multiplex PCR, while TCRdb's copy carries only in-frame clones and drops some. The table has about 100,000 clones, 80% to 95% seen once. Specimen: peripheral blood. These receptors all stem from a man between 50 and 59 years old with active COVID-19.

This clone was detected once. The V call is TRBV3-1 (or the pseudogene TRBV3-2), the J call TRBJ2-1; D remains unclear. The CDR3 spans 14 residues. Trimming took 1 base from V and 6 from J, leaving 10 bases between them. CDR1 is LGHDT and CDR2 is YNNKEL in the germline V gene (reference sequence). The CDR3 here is CASSQVSSANEQFF. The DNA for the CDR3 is TGTGCCAGCAGCCAAGTATCAAGCGCCAATGAGCAGTTCTTC.

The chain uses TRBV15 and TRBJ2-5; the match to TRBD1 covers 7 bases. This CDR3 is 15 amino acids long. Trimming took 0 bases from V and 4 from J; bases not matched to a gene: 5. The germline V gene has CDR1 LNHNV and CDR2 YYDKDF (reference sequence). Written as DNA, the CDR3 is TGTGCCACCAGCAGAGATCCCACAGGGGTAGAGACCCAGTACTTC. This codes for CATSRDPTGVETQYF.

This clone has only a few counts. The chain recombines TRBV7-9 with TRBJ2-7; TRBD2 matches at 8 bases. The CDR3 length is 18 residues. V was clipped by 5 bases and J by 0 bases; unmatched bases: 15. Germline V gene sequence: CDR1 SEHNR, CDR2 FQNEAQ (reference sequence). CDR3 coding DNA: TGTGCCAGCAGCCTAAGAGGGACGACCGGGACTAGCTCCTACGAGCAGTACTTC. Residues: CASSLRGTTGTSSYEQYF.

The CDR3 coding sequence is TGTGCCAGCAGCTCGTTCACAGATACGCAGTATTTT. It codes for CASSSFTDTQYF. This chain uses TRBV5-6 with TRBJ2-3, with unresolved D. CDR1 SGHDT and CDR2 YYEEEE come from the germline V gene. Trimming took off 3 bases at V and 2 bases at J, with 4 bases between the two ends. The CDR3 has 12 residues.

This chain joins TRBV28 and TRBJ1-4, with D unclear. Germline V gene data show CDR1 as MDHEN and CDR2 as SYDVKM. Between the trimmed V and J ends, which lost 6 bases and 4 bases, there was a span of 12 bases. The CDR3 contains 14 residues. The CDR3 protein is CASSPGGDNEKLFF. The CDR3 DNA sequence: TGTGCCAGCAGCCCCGGAGGAGATAATGAAAAACTGTTTTTT.

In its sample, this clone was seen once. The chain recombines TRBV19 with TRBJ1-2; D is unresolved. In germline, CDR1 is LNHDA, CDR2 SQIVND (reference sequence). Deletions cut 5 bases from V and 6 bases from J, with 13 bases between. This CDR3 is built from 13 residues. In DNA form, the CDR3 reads TGTGCCAGTAGTCTCATGGCCTTCAATGGCTACACCTTC. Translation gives CASSLMAFNGYTF.

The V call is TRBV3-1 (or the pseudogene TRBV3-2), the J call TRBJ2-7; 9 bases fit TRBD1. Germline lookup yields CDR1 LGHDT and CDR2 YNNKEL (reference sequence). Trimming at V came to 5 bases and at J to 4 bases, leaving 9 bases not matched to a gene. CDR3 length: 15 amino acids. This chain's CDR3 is CASSSPGQGRYEQYF. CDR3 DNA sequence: TGTGCCAGCAGCTCTCCGGGACAGGGAAGGTACGAGCAGTACTTC.

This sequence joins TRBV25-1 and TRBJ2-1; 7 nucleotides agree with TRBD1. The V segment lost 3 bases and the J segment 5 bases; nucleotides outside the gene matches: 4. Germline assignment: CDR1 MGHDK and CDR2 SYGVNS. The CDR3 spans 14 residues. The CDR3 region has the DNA TGTGCCAGCAGTGACCGGGACAGCAACAATGAGCAGTTCTTC. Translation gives CASSDRDSNNEQFF.

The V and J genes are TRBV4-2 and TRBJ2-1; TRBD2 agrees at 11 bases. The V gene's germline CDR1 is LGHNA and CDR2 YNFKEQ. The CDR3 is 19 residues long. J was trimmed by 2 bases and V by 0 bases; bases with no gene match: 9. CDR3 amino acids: CASSQDWASGRTTYNEQFF. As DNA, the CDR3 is TGTGCCAGCAGCCAAGATTGGGCTAGCGGGAGGACTACCTACAATGAGCAGTTCTTC.

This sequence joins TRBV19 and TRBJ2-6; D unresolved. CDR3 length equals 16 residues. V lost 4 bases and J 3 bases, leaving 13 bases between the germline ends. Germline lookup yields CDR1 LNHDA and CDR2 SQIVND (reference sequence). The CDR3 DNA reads TGTGCCAGTAGTAGTCTGCAGTCTGATGGGGCCAACGTCCTGACTTTC. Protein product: CASSSLQSDGANVLTF.

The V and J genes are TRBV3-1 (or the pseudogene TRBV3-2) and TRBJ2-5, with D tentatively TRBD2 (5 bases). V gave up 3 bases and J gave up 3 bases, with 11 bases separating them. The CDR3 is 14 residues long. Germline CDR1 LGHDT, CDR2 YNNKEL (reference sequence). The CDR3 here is CASSHWTGEETQYF. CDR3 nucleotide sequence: TGTGCCAGCAGCCACTGGACTGGGGAAGAGACCCAGTACTTC.

The CDR3: CASSAPGQGIQPQHF. In DNA form, the CDR3 reads TGTGCCAGCAGTGCCCCGGGACAGGGGATTCAGCCCCAGCATTTT. V and J are TRBV28 and TRBJ1-5; 10 bases match TRBD1. The length of the CDR3 is 15 residues. Germline values: CDR1 MDHEN, CDR2 SYDVKM. J was trimmed by 6 bases and V by 5 bases; bases with no gene match: 7.

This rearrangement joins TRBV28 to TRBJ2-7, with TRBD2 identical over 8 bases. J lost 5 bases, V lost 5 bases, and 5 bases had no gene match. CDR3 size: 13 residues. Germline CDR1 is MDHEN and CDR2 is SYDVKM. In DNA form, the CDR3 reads TGTGCCAGCAGTCCGGGGGGGAGCGACGAGCAGTACTTC. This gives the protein CASSPGGSDEQYF. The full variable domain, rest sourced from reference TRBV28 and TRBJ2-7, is DVKVTQSSRYLVKRTGEKVFLECVQDMDHENMFWYRQDPGLGLRLIYFSYDVKMKEKGDIPEGYSVSREKKERFSLILESASTNQTSMYLCASSPGGSDEQYFGPGTRLTVT.

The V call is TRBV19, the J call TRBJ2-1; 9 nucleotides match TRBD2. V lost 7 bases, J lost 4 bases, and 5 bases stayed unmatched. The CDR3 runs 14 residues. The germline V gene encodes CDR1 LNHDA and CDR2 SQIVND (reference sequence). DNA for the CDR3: TGTGCCAGTATCGCGGGAGGGCCTTACAATGAGCAGTTCTTC. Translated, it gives CASIAGGPYNEQFF. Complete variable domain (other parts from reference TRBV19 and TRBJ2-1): DGGITQSPKYLFRKEGQNVTLSCEQNLNHDAMYWYRQDPGQGLRLIYYSQIVNDFQKGDIAEGYSVSREKKESFPLTVTSAQKNPTAFYLCASIAGGPYNEQFFGPGTRLTVL.

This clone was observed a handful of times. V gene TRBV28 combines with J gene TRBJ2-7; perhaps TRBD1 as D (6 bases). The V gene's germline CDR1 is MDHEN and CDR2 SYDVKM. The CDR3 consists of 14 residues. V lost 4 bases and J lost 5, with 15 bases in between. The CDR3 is CASSSDGGKNEQYF. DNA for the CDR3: TGTGCCAGCAGTTCCGATGGGGGCAAGAACGAGCAGTACTTC.